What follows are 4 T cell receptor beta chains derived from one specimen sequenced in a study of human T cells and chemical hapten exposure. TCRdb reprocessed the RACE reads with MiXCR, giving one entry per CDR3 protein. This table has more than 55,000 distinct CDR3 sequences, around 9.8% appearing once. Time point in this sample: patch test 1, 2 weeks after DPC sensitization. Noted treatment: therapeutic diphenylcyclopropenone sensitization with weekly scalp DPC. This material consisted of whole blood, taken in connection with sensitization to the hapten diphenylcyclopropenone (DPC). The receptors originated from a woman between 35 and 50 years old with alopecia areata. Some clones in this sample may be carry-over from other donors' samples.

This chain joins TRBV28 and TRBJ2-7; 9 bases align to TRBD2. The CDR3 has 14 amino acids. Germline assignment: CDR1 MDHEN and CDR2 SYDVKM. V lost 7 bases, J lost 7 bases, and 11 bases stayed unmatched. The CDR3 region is CASTEESGGFEQYF. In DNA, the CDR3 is TGTGCCAGCACCGAGGAGAGCGGGGGGTTTGAGCAGTACTTC.

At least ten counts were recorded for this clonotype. The chain's CDR3 is CASSLGMNTEAFF. The CDR3 DNA is TGTGCCAGCAGCTTAGGCATGAACACTGAAGCTTTCTTT. The chain couples TRBV7-3 to TRBJ1-1; D is ambiguous. V lost 2 bases and J 0 bases, leaving 4 bases between the germline ends. CDR1 is SGHTA, CDR2 FQGTGA, per germline. The CDR3 runs 13 residues.

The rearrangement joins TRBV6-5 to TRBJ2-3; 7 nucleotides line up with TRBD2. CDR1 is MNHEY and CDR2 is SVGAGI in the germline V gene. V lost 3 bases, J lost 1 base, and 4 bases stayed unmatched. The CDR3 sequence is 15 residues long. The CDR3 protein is CASSYLAGGTDTQYF. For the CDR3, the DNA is TGTGCCAGCAGTTATCTCGCGGGGGGCACAGATACGCAGTATTTT.

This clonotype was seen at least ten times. The CDR3 region has the DNA TGTGCCAGCAGCCGGGACCCGAATCAGCCCCAGCATTTT. Its translation is CASSRDPNQPQHF. The chain combines TRBV7-6 with TRBJ1-5, with D possibly matching TRBD1 (5 bases). This CDR3 has 13 residues. Looked up from germline, CDR1 is SGHVS and CDR2 is FNYEAQ. Trimming pared 5 bases from V and 4 bases from J, leaving 9 bases between.